A single sample gave rise to the 24 T cell receptor beta chains below, sequenced in a study of immune cell composition in non-small cell lung cancer. Normal lung was taken at the farthest possible site, at least 3 cm from tumour. Assay used: immunoSEQ multiplex PCR; TCRdb lists only in-frame clones, some missing. The table has 6,600 or so clones, approximately 71% seen once; the top ten hold about 6.4%. The sample taken for sequencing was non-adjacent lung tissue. These receptors all come from a human donor with non-small cell lung cancer.

V and J are TRBV21-1 and TRBJ2-5; the D call in the table, TRBD1, was not verified against the DNA. TRBV21-1 counts as a pseudogene. The CDR3 has 13 residues. CDR3 nucleotide sequence: TGTGCCAGCAGCTTCGACACTCAAGAGACCCAGTACTTC. It is translated as CASSFDTQETQYF.

The chain joins TRBV27 to TRBJ2-5, with 16 bases aligning to TRBD2. Losses at the gene ends were 5 bases for V and 4 bases for J; bases not matched to a gene: 10. In germline, CDR1 is MNHEY, CDR2 SMNVEV (reference sequence). The CDR3 consists of 18 residues. Here the CDR3 reads CASSPKLGLAGGRETQYF. Here the CDR3 DNA reads TGTGCCAGCAGTCCAAAACTGGGACTAGCGGGGGGGAGAGAGACCCAGTACTTC.

This clone was recorded a few times. The DNA for the CDR3 is TGCGCCAGCAGCTTAGTCTCGGGGACAGCCGGATTCGATGAGCAGTTCTTC. Amino acids: CASSLVSGTAGFDEQFF. The V call is TRBV5-1, the J call TRBJ2-1; TRBD1 matches at 7 bases. This CDR3 has 17 amino acids. V was pared by 2 bases and J by 8 bases, with 16 bases of the junction left unmatched. The germline V gene has CDR1 SGHRS and CDR2 YFSETQ.

The chain is built from TRBV28 and TRBJ2-6, with 9 bases lining up with TRBD1. V dropped 8 bases and J dropped 4; count of bases not matched to a gene: 9. CDR1 is MDHEN and CDR2 is SYDVKM in the germline V gene. The CDR3 sequence is 16 residues long. In nucleotides, the CDR3 is TGTGCCAGCGGCCTTGGGACAGGGAGCGGGGCCAACGTCCTGACTTTC. It yields the protein CASGLGTGSGANVLTF.

The V and J genes are TRBV28 and TRBJ2-7; 12 bases match TRBD1. There are 15 residues in the CDR3. J was trimmed by 7 bases and V by 6 bases; bases with no gene match: 10. CDR1 is MDHEN and CDR2 is SYDVKM in the germline V gene. CDR3 in DNA: TGTGCCAGCAGCCGCCCGGGACAGGGGGCAAGGGAGCAGTACTTC. Amino acids: CASSRPGQGAREQYF.

CDR3 region: CASSFSGQPQHF. The CDR3 region has the DNA TGTGCCAGCAGCTTTTCGGGACAGCCCCAGCATTTT. This rearrangement joins TRBV7-2 to TRBJ1-5, with D unresolved. Germline-derived CDR1 and CDR2 are SGHTA and FQGNSA. V dropped 3 bases and J dropped 7 bases, with 7 bases sitting between them. The CDR3 has 12 amino acids.

The chain joins TRBV5-1 to TRBJ1-1, with a weak D call TRBD1 (5 bases). The germline gives CDR1 SGHRS, CDR2 YFSETQ. The ends were cut back, 1 base at V and 3 bases at J, with 10 bases in the middle. The CDR3 consists of 14 residues. The CDR3 nucleotides are TGCGCCAGCAGCTTGCAGGGCAGTTACACTGAAGCTTTCTTT. Translation gives CASSLQGSYTEAFF.

In this sample, this clone turned up a few times. The chain couples TRBV5-4 to TRBJ2-4, with D perhaps TRBD1 (5 bases). Germline CDR1 and CDR2: SGHNT and YYREEE (reference sequence). This CDR3 spans 14 amino acids. With 0 bases removed from V and 6 bases from J, the gap between germline ends came to 10 bases. CDR3 sequence: CASSLAGLTNIQYF. In DNA, the CDR3 is TGTGCCAGCAGCTTGGCAGGGCTTACAAACATTCAGTACTTC.

This clone appeared a few times. CDR3 loop: CASSPLASGRAHEQYF. The DNA of the CDR3 is TGTGCCAGCAGTCCTTTGGCTAGCGGGAGGGCCCACGAGCAGTACTTC. The chain is built from TRBV27 and TRBJ2-7; 12 bases map to TRBD2. The CDR3 consists of 16 residues. Germline V gene data show CDR1 as MNHEY and CDR2 as SMNVEV (reference sequence). The trim removed 5 bases at V and 5 bases at J, leaving 10 bases unmatched.

V and J are TRBV19 and TRBJ2-7; a possible D gene is TRBD2 (6 bases). The CDR3 length is 14 residues. Germline-derived CDR1 and CDR2 are LNHDA and SQIVND (reference sequence). V gave up 6 bases and J gave up 5 bases, with 17 bases separating them. The CDR3 bases are TGTGCCAGTAGCCCCCCGGGACTGAACCACGAGCAGTACTTC. This translates into CASSPPGLNHEQYF.

The CDR3 sequence: CASSPGQGNNEQFF. The CDR3 DNA sequence: TGTGCCAGCTCACCAGGACAGGGAAACAATGAGCAGTTCTTC. The rearrangement joins TRBV18 to TRBJ2-1; 8 bases align to TRBD1. Germline V gives CDR1 KGHSH, CDR2 LQKENI. V lost 2 bases, J lost 5 bases, and 2 bases stayed unmatched. This CDR3 has 14 residues.

The chain recombines TRBV28 with TRBJ2-3; 8 positions match TRBD2. Germline CDR1 is MDHEN and CDR2 is SYDVKM. J was trimmed by 3 bases and V by 3 bases; bases with no gene match: 5. This CDR3 contains 15 residues. The CDR3 is CASSFGRDGTDTQYF. CDR3 coding DNA: TGTGCCAGCAGTTTCGGGAGGGACGGGACAGATACGCAGTATTTT.

This clone was detected once. This chain connects TRBV5-1 to TRBJ2-6; perhaps TRBD2 as D (6 bases). Trimming took off 8 bases at V and 0 bases at J, with 21 bases between the two ends. This CDR3 region has 18 residues. Germline CDR1 SGHRS, CDR2 YFSETQ. DNA for the CDR3: TGCGCCAGTACTGTGGCAGGGACTCTCCGCTCTGGGGCCAACGTCCTGACTTTC. Amino acid sequence: CASTVAGTLRSGANVLTF.

This chain links TRBV2 with TRBJ1-1, with 7 bases fitting TRBD1. Germline-derived CDR1 and CDR2 are SNHLY and FYNNEI. V gave up 2 bases and J gave up 6 bases; unmatched junction bases: 6. The length of the CDR3 is 14 residues. The CDR3, as DNA: TGTGCCAGCAGTGAAAATCAGGGGGTCGCTGAAGCTTTCTTT. Amino acid sequence: CASSENQGVAEAFF. The full variable domain, rest sourced from reference TRBV2 and TRBJ1-1, is EPEVTQTPSHQVTQMGQEVILRCVPISNHLYFYWYRQILGQKVEFLVSFYNNEISEKSEIFDDQFSVERPDGSNFTLKIRSTKLEDSAMYFCASSENQGVAEAFFGQGTRLTVV.

The J gene is TRBJ2-1, the V gene TRBV7-9; TRBD2 matches 11 bases. The CDR3 is 16 residues long. Per germline, CDR1 SEHNR and CDR2 FQNEAQ (reference sequence). The trim removed 1 base at V and 8 bases at J, leaving 7 bases unmatched. The CDR3 sequence: CASSLGNSGRADEQFF. CDR3 in DNA: TGTGCCAGCAGCTTAGGGAATAGCGGGAGGGCCGATGAGCAGTTCTTC.

The chain employs TRBV5-4 and TRBJ1-2, with a weak D call TRBD1 (6 bases). In germline, CDR1 is SGHNT, CDR2 YYREEE (reference sequence). V lost 4 bases and J lost 8, with 21 bases in between. There are 15 residues in the CDR3. The CDR3 spells CASSIFDRPRGGYTF. The DNA for the CDR3 is TGTGCCAGCAGCATATTTGACAGGCCACGAGGAGGCTACACCTTC.

V gene TRBV9 combines with J gene TRBJ2-5, with a weak D call TRBD2 (6 bases). From germline, CDR1 is SGDLS and CDR2 YYNGEE. With 0 bases removed from V and 5 bases from J, the gap between germline ends came to 11 bases. The CDR3 has 14 residues. The CDR3 loop reads CASSVGASGETQYF. Written as DNA, the CDR3 is TGTGCCAGCAGCGTAGGCGCGAGCGGGGAGACCCAGTACTTC.

This chain's CDR3 is CASRLGAGNTIYF. CDR3 DNA: TGTGCCAGCAGATTAGGGGCTGGAAACACCATATATTTT. The J gene is TRBJ1-3, the V gene TRBV6-6; maybe TRBD1 (5 bases). This CDR3 contains 13 residues. With 6 bases removed from V and 2 bases from J, the gap between germline ends came to 8 bases. CDR1 is MNHNY and CDR2 is SVGAGI in the germline V gene (reference sequence).

The chain links TRBV5-1 to TRBJ2-5, with TRBD1 matching over 8 bases. The CDR3 loop spans 16 amino acids. Germline values: CDR1 SGHRS, CDR2 YFSETQ. Trimming cost V 4 bases and J 5 bases; bases outside gene matches: 13. The CDR3 coding sequence is TGCGCCAGCAGCGGAATGCTTGCAGGGGGCGTTGAGACCCAGTACTTC. Amino acid sequence: CASSGMLAGGVETQYF.

This chain joins TRBV30 and TRBJ1-1, with 7 bases lining up with TRBD1. The CDR3 contains 13 residues. V was clipped by 3 bases and J by 5 bases; unmatched bases: 6. CDR1 GTSNPN and CDR2 SVGIG come from the germline V gene (reference sequence). The CDR3 protein is CAWSATGRTEAFF. As DNA, the CDR3 is TGTGCCTGGAGCGCGACAGGGCGGACTGAAGCTTTCTTT.

The V call is TRBV30, the J call TRBJ1-3; no clear D gene. Germline V gives CDR1 GTSNPN, CDR2 SVGIG (reference sequence). CDR3 size: 14 residues. V dropped 0 bases and J dropped 0 bases, with 6 bases sitting between them. CDR3 region: CAWSVQNSGNTIYF. The DNA for the CDR3 is TGTGCCTGGAGTGTCCAGAACTCTGGAAACACCATATATTTT.

V usage is TRBV5-1 and J usage is TRBJ2-3; tentatively, D is TRBD1 (6 bases). Per germline, CDR1 SGHRS and CDR2 YFSETQ. The CDR3 contains 15 residues. V was shortened by 2 bases and J by 1 base, with 11 bases between the two germline ends. The DNA for the CDR3 is TGCGCCAGCAGCTTAGCCAGGGGCGGCACAGATACGCAGTATTTT. This translates into CASSLARGGTDTQYF.

This clone was seen a single time. The rearrangement uses TRBV7-6 and TRBJ2-5; D is undetermined. The CDR3 has 13 residues. Trimming shortened V by 5 bases and J by 1 base, and 8 bases separated the two germline ends. Germline V CDR1 and CDR2: SGHVS, FNYEAQ. As DNA, the CDR3 is TGTGCCAGCAGCCCGTCCCGCCAAGAGACCCAGTACTTC. The encoded protein is CASSPSRQETQYF.

This chain uses TRBV27 with TRBJ2-2; 7 nucleotides line up with TRBD1. The V and J ends lost 6 bases and 6 bases, in that order; junction bases with no gene match: 7. Germline CDR1 reads MNHEY; CDR2 reads SMNVEV (reference sequence). The CDR3 sequence is 14 residues long. CDR3 region: CASRQSRGSGELFF. Written as DNA, the CDR3 is TGTGCCAGCAGGCAAAGCAGGGGGTCCGGGGAGCTGTTTTTT.